These 5 T cell receptor beta chains were all obtained from the same sample, sequenced in a study of cytomegalovirus exposure and HLA in healthy donors. The PCR used 60 Vbeta and 13 Jbeta primers. Clones were sequenced by immunoSEQ multiplex PCR, and TCRdb holds only the in-frame ones, with some missing. The sample holds approximately 190,000 clones, about four fifths seen once. Sequencing used PBMCs. These receptors all stem from a woman aged 30 to 39 in good health and CMV-seropositive.

V is TRBV4-1 and J is TRBJ2-3; TRBD2 matches 9 bases. The CDR3 extends over 16 amino acids. V shed 4 bases, J shed 6 bases, and the junction held 11 bases outside the gene matches. CDR1 and CDR2 from the germline V gene are MGHRA and YSYEKL. CDR3 sequence: CASSLRGGGAEDTQYF. The DNA of the CDR3 is TGCGCCAGCAGCCTTAGGGGCGGGGGGGCCGAGGATACGCAGTATTTT.

The V gene is TRBV4-2, the J gene TRBJ2-7; the D gene is possibly TRBD1 (6 bases). The CDR3 consists of 14 residues. Germline CDR1 is LGHNA and CDR2 is YNFKEQ. Trimming cost V 1 base and J 2 bases, with 9 bases left between them. CDR3 in amino acids: CASSQGGLPYEQYF. CDR3 sequence (DNA): TGTGCCAGCAGCCAAGGGGGGCTGCCCTACGAGCAGTACTTC.

This clone was counted between two and nine times. The J gene is TRBJ2-1, the V gene TRBV5-6; 9 nucleotides align to TRBD2. The CDR3 has 17 amino acids. Trimming took 4 bases from V and 2 from J; bases not matched to a gene: 10. Germline-derived CDR1 and CDR2 are SGHDT and YYEEEE. CDR3 region: CASSLNILAGPYNEQFF. The CDR3 nucleotides are TGTGCCAGCAGCCTAAACATTCTAGCGGGACCCTACAATGAGCAGTTCTTC.

Remarks on this clone: Other DNA sequences in this sample translate to the same CDR3. CDR3 bases: TGTGCCAGCAGTGAAGGCAGCTCCTATAATTCACCCCTCCACTTT. Translation: CASSEGSSYNSPLHF. V is TRBV6-1 and J is TRBJ1-6; D gene uncertain. Trimming left V 1 base short and J 0 bases short, with 4 bases between. CDR1 MNHNS and CDR2 SASEGT come from the germline V gene. The CDR3 length is 15 residues.

The CDR3 loop is CASSLSRTGRDGYTF. For the CDR3, the DNA is TGTGCCAGCAGCTTAAGCCGGACAGGGAGGGATGGCTACACCTTC. This sequence joins TRBV5-4 and TRBJ1-2; the match to TRBD1 covers 8 bases. Germline CDR1 is SGHNT and CDR2 is YYREEE (reference sequence). Trimming took 2 bases from V and 6 from J; bases not matched to a gene: 9. CDR3 length: 15 amino acids.